A single sample gave rise to the 18 T cell receptor beta chains below, sequenced in a study of blood T cell repertoires in COVID-19 (dated by TCRdb to the early 2020s). Libraries came from the immunoSEQ multiplex PCR assay. Entries here come from immuneACCESS through TCRdb and include only in-frame sequences with V and J called. Some clones fail to appear in such tables; in the studies checked, an unresolved V gene covers under half of the shortfall, and the cause of the remainder is unknown. The sample table holds some 120,000 clones, of which around 82% were seen once. About 18% of the sample rests with the top ten. What was sequenced was peripheral blood. These receptors originate from a man aged 25-40 years with COVID-19, enrolled during active disease.

The chain has TRBV6-2 or TRBV6-3 and TRBJ1-2; perhaps TRBD1 as D (6 bases). V lost 0 bases to trimming and J lost 5 bases, with 10 bases between them. CDR3 size: 14 residues. CDR1 and CDR2 from the germline V gene are MNHEY and SVGEGT. CDR3: CASSYSGTLYGYTF. CDR3 DNA: TGTGCCAGCAGTTACTCCGGGACACTTTATGGCTACACCTTC.

The chain recombines TRBV11-3 with TRBJ2-7, with 9 positions matching TRBD2. Germline loops: CDR1 SGHNT, CDR2 YENEEA. The CDR3 is made up of 15 amino acids. Unmatched junction bases numbered 7, after V lost 1 base and J lost 6 bases. This CDR3 is CASSLGGGTSREQYF. As DNA, the CDR3 is TGTGCCAGCAGCTTAGGTGGGGGGACTAGCCGCGAGCAGTACTTC.

This sequence joins TRBV2 and TRBJ1-1; 7 nucleotides agree with TRBD1. CDR1 and CDR2 from the germline V gene are SNHLY and FYNNEI. V dropped 0 bases and J dropped 7; count of bases not matched to a gene: 8. This CDR3 is built from 15 residues. The CDR3 DNA follows: TGTGCCAGCAGTGAAGCAAAAAAGGGGGCCGATGAAGCTTTCTTT. Residues: CASSEAKKGADEAFF.

This sequence joins TRBV19 and TRBJ2-1; a weak D match, TRBD1 (6 bases). V gave up 6 bases and J gave up 0 bases, with 18 bases separating them. The CDR3 has 17 amino acids. Per the germline V gene, CDR1 is LNHDA and CDR2 is SQIVND (reference sequence). CDR3 region: CASSDGQTQSSYNEQFF. As DNA, the CDR3 is TGTGCCAGTAGCGACGGACAGACCCAAAGCTCCTACAATGAGCAGTTCTTC. The whole variable domain, remainder taken from reference TRBV19 and TRBJ2-1, is DGGITQSPKYLFRKEGQNVTLSCEQNLNHDAMYWYRQDPGQGLRLIYYSQIVNDFQKGDIAEGYSVSREKKESFPLTVTSAQKNPTAFYLCASSDGQTQSSYNEQFFGPGTRLTVL.

J is TRBJ2-3 and V is TRBV6-5; 8 bases line up with TRBD1. V was pared by 2 bases and J by 9 bases, with 7 bases of the junction left unmatched. Germline V gene data show CDR1 as MNHEY and CDR2 as SVGAGI. This CDR3 comprises 14 residues. The CDR3 DNA is TGTGCCAGCAGTTACCCCGCAGACAGGGGCACGCAGTATTTT. Translating it yields CASSYPADRGTQYF.

The CDR3, as DNA: TGTGCCAGCACCTCATTAGGGACAGGGGATTCACCCCTCCACTTT. Its protein product is CASTSLGTGDSPLHF. The rearrangement uses TRBV6-5 and TRBJ1-6; TRBD1 matches 10 bases. V lost 7 bases, J lost 8 bases, and 8 bases stayed unmatched. CDR3 length: 15 residues. CDR1 is MNHEY, CDR2 SVGAGI, per germline.

The rearrangement uses TRBV6-5 and TRBJ2-7; 7 nucleotides align to TRBD1. Germline V lookup: CDR1 MNHEY, CDR2 SVGAGI. The CDR3 runs to 12 residues. The ends lost 11 bases at V and 5 bases at J; junction bases unmatched: 9. The CDR3 nucleotides are TGTGCCGGATCCGGGACAGCGGACGAGCAGTACTTC. Translated: CAGSGTADEQYF.

This chain's CDR3 is CASGRDTNSGNTIYF. For the CDR3, the DNA is TGTGCCAGCGGCCGGGACACTAACTCTGGAAACACCATATATTTT. The rearrangement uses TRBV7-9 and TRBJ1-3; perhaps TRBD1 as D (6 bases). V gave up 8 bases and J gave up 0 bases, with 14 bases separating them. This CDR3 spans 15 amino acids. Germline V gives CDR1 SEHNR, CDR2 FQNEAQ (reference sequence).

This clone was seen a few times. V gene TRBV7-2 combines with J gene TRBJ2-1; TRBD2 matches at 10 bases. Germline V gene data show CDR1 as SGHTA and CDR2 as FQGNSA. V shed 1 base, J shed 7 bases, and the junction held 4 bases outside the gene matches. The CDR3 spans 15 residues. The CDR3 sequence: CASSLVAGGANEQFF. Written as DNA, the CDR3 is TGTGCCAGCAGCTTAGTAGCGGGGGGAGCTAATGAGCAGTTCTTC.

The chain combines TRBV6-5 with TRBJ2-5; D might be TRBD1 (6 bases). There are 13 residues in the CDR3. V lost 6 bases to trimming and J lost 7 bases, with 15 bases between them. CDR1 and CDR2 from the germline V gene are MNHEY and SVGAGI. As DNA, the CDR3 is TGTGCCAGCAGCCCGCGTGGGGGCGGGACCCAGTACTTC. It encodes CASSPRGGGTQYF.

The chain recombines TRBV27 with TRBJ1-6; D not resolved. The CDR3 has 16 amino acids. V was clipped by 0 bases and J by 3 bases, with 9 bases between them. Germline CDR1 MNHEY, CDR2 SMNVEV (reference sequence). The chain's CDR3 is CASSLSRGGYNSPLHF. As DNA, the CDR3 is TGTGCCAGCAGTTTATCGCGGGGTGGCTATAATTCACCCCTCCACTTT.

The V call is TRBV19, the J call TRBJ1-1, with TRBD1 identical over 8 bases. Trimming cost V 5 bases and J 1 base; bases outside gene matches: 12. There are 17 residues in the CDR3. Per the germline V gene, CDR1 is LNHDA and CDR2 is SQIVND (reference sequence). The CDR3 region has the DNA TGTGCCAGTAGTCTTAAGGTAGGCAGGGGGCCGAACACTGAAGCTTTCTTT. Translated: CASSLKVGRGPNTEAFF.

The chain is built from TRBV10-3 and TRBJ2-1, with D possibly matching TRBD2 (6 bases). The length of the CDR3 is 14 residues. The V gene's germline CDR1 is ENHRY and CDR2 SYGVKD. V was cut by 3 bases and J by 5 bases, with 11 bases left in between. The CDR3 sequence: CAISEAEGNNEQFF. The DNA for the CDR3 is TGTGCCATCAGTGAAGCGGAGGGGAACAATGAGCAGTTCTTC.

The chain is built from TRBV3-1 (or the pseudogene TRBV3-2) and TRBJ1-2, with D hard to call. CDR3 length: 13 amino acids. CDR1 and CDR2 from the germline V gene are LGHDT and YNNKEL (reference sequence). V shed 1 base and J shed 8 bases, with 11 bases lying between them. The CDR3 DNA follows: TGTGCCAGCAGCCAAGGGCGAGGGAACGGCTACACCTTC. This sequence encodes CASSQGRGNGYTF.

The genes are TRBV30 and TRBJ1-2, with D perhaps TRBD1 (5 bases). Germline V lookup: CDR1 GTSNPN, CDR2 SVGIG (reference sequence). This CDR3 has 12 residues. Deletions cut 4 bases from V and 5 bases from J, with 11 bases between. CDR3 amino acids: CAWTTGTYGYTF. The CDR3 nucleotides read TGTGCCTGGACCACGGGGACTTATGGCTACACCTTC.

The chain combines TRBV28 with TRBJ1-2; the match to TRBD1 covers 7 bases. CDR3 size: 17 residues. Germline trimming cut 6 bases from V and 3 bases from J; bases unmatched to any gene: 16. Germline assignment: CDR1 MDHEN and CDR2 SYDVKM. CDR3 loop: CASRKQGTPGVDYGYTF. CDR3 sequence (DNA): TGTGCCAGCAGGAAACAGGGGACCCCTGGGGTTGACTATGGCTACACCTTC.

The chain recombines TRBV5-8 with TRBJ2-5; perhaps TRBD1 as D (5 bases). Germline CDR1 and CDR2: SGHTS and YDEGEE. The V gene lost 0 bases and the J gene lost 2 bases, with 14 bases spanning the gap. The CDR3 has 16 residues. CDR3 amino acids: CASSLGFISGQETQYF. The DNA of the CDR3 is TGTGCCAGCAGCTTGGGTTTCATCTCAGGGCAAGAGACCCAGTACTTC.

The chain links TRBV19 to TRBJ2-7; possibly TRBD2 for D (6 bases). The CDR3 runs to 16 residues. V gave up 5 bases and J gave up 0 bases, with 17 bases separating them. Germline-derived CDR1 and CDR2 are LNHDA and SQIVND (reference sequence). The CDR3 protein is CASSAPGLRSSYEQYF. The CDR3, as DNA: TGTGCCAGTAGTGCACCGGGACTCCGGAGCTCCTACGAGCAGTACTTC. The full variable domain, its missing parts supplied by reference TRBV19 and TRBJ2-7, is DGGITQSPKYLFRKEGQNVTLSCEQNLNHDAMYWYRQDPGQGLRLIYYSQIVNDFQKGDIAEGYSVSREKKESFPLTVTSAQKNPTAFYLCASSAPGLRSSYEQYFGPGTRLTVT.